This T cell receptor (beta chain) was identified in a study of regulatory T cells in long-lasting Graves disease. Study-level background: Persistence in Graves' disease required over 5 years of antithyroid drugs plus positive TSH receptor antibodies. Study findings and constraints: Limited sample numbers may have lowered accuracy. Comparison showed that persistent patients shared more public clonotypes (roughly 2,500) than new patients (roughly 970). Persistent cases favored TRBV28, TRBJ1-2 and TRBJ2-5.

For TCR beta, libraries came from iRepertoire HTBI primers and Arm-PCR of CDR3 regions. TCRdb re-derived calls from the multiplex PCR reads in MiXCR, one entry per CDR3 protein. Of under 450,000 distinct CDR3 sequences listed, roughly a quarter were seen once; the top ten hold about a quarter. Germline CDR1 reads SQVTM; CDR2 reads ANQGSEA. J gave up 3 bases and V 7 bases, and 6 bases lay outside the gene matches. This CDR3 contains 14 residues. As for time point: persistent/refractory GD, antithyroid drugs over 5 years with positive TRAb. The authors made the TCR library using RNA they extracted from PBMCs. This clonotype has at least ten counts. The antigen is unknown.

The V call is TRBV29-1, the J call TRBJ2-7; 13 bases are shared with TRBD2. Specimen: peripheral blood mononuclear cells (PBMCs), collected when the disease was refractory, from a patient treated with antithyroid drugs. The TCR originated in a female donor with Graves disease. DNA for the CDR3: TGCAGCGCTGGGACTAGCGGGATACTCTACGAGCAGTACTTC. Translated, it gives CSAGTSGILYEQYF.